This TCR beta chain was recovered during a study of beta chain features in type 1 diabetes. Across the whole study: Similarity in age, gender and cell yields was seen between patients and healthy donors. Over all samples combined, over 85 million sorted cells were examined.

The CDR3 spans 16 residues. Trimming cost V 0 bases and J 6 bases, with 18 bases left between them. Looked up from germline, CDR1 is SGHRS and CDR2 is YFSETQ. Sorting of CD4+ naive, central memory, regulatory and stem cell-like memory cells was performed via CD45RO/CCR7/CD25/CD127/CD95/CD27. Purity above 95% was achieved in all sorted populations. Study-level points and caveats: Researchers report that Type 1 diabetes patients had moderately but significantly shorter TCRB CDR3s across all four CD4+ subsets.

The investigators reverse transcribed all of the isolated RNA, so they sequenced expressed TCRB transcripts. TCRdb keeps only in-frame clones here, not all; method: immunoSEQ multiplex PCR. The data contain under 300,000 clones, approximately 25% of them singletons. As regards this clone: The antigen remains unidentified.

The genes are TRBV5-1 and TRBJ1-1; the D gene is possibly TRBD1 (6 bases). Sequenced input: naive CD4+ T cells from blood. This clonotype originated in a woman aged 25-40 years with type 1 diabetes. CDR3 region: CASSLAVAGGFAEAFF. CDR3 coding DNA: TGCGCCAGCAGCTTGGCCGTCGCTGGGGGCTTTGCTGAAGCTTTCTTT.